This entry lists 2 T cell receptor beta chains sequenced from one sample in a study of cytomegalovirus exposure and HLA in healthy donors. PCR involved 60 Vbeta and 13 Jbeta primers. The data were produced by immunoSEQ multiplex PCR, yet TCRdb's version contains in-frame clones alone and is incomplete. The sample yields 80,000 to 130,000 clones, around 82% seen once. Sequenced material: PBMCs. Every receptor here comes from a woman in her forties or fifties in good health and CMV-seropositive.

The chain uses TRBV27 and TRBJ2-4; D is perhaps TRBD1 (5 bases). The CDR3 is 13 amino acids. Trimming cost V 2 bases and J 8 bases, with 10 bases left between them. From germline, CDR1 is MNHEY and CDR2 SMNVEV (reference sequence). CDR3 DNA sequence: TGTGCCAGCAGTTTAGTTGTAGGGGACATTCAGTACTTC. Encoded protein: CASSLVVGDIQYF.

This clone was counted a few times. CDR3 sequence: CASSFSGRYRELFF. Here the CDR3 DNA reads TGTGCCAGCAGCTTTTCAGGGCGGTACCGGGAGCTGTTTTTT. The chain joins TRBV7-9 to TRBJ2-2; D is possibly TRBD1 (5 bases). V gave up 3 bases and J gave up 9 bases, with 14 bases separating them. The CDR3 is 14 amino acids. Per the germline V gene, CDR1 is SEHNR and CDR2 is FQNEAQ (reference sequence). Together with reference TRBV7-9 and TRBJ2-2, the CDR3 gives the full variable domain: DTGVSQNPRHKITKRGQNVTFRCDPISEHNRLYWYRQTLGQGPEFLTYFQNEAQLEKSRLLSDRFSAERPKGSFSTLEIQRTEQGDSAMYLCASSFSGRYRELFFGEGSRLTVL.